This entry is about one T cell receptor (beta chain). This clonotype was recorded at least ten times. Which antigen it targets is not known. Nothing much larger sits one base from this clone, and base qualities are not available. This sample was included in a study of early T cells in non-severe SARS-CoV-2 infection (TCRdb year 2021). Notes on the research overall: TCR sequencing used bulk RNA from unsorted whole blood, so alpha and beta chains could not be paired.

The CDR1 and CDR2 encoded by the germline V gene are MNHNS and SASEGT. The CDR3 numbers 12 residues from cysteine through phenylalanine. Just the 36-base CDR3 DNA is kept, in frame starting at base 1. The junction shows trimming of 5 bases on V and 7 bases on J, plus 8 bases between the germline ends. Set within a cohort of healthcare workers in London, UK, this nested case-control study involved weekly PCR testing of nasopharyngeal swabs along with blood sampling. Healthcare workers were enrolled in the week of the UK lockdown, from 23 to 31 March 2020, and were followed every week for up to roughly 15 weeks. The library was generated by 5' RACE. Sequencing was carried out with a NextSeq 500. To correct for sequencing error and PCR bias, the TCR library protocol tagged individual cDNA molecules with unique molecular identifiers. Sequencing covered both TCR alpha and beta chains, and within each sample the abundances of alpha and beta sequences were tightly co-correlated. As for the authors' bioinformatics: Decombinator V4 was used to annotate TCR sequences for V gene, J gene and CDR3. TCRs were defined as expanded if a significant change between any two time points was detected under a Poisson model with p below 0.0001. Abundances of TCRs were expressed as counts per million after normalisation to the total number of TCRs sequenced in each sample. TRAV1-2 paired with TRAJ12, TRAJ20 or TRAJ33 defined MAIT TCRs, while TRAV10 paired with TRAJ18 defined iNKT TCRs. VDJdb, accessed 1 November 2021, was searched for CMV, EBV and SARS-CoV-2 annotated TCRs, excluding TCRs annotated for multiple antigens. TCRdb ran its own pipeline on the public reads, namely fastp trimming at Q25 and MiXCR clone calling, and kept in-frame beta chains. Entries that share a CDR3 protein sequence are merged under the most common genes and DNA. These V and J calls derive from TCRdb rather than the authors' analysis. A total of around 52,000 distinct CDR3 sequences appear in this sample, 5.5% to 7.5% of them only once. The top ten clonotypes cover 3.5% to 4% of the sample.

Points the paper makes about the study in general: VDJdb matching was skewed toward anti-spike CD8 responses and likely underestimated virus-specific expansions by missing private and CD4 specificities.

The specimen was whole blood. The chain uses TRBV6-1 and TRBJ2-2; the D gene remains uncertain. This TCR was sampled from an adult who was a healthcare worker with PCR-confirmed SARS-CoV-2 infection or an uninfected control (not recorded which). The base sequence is TGTGCCAGCAGTTTAGGGTTCGGGGAGCTGTTTTTT. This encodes CASSLGFGELFF.